The clone carrying this T cell receptor (beta chain) has more than one count but fewer than ten. What it binds is not known. This sample is drawn from a study of T cells after yellow fever vaccination. For the study at large: SMART-Seq v4 Ultra Low Input handled preparation of low-cell-number fractions. General study results and limits: Post-booster repertoires again held most primary-vaccination clones (about 96% CD4, roughly 88% CD8). Sorted repertoires could include abundant contaminating clonotypes from bulk cells. Faster peaking, at day 5 versus 15, marked a secondary response that was weaker.

CDR3 length equals 15 residues. Germline V gene sequence: CDR1 MNHEY, CDR2 SVGEGT. The germline V and J ends were trimmed by 0 bases and 8 bases, with 14 bases remaining between them. One entry per CDR3 protein, called by TCRdb with MiXCR from the 5' RACE reads. Of about 400,000 distinct CDR3 sequences listed, approximately 5.7% are singletons. This rearrangement joins TRBV6-2 or TRBV6-3 to TRBJ2-1, with D possibly matching TRBD1 (6 bases). This TCR came from a man aged 25 to 45 who received the YFV17D yellow fever vaccine. The source was PBMCs, collected 5 days after the yellow fever booster vaccination. The CDR3 bases are TGTGCCAGCAGTTACTCGGCAGGGGTGGGTGATGAGCAGTTCTTC. Amino acid sequence: CASSYSAGVGDEQFF.